This is a list of T cell receptor beta chains from one sample in a study of T-cell reconstitution after alpha-beta-depleted transplantation in children. Using its own MiXCR run on the PCR reads, TCRdb lists one record per CDR3 protein. In the table there are some 440,000 distinct CDR3 sequences, 15% to 20% of which are singletons. The specimen comprised PBMCs, mostly from graft donor cells, sampled 360 days after TCRalphabeta/CD19-depleted stem cell transplant. These receptor sequences come from a boy younger than two who had a stem cell transplant for Wiskott-Aldrich syndrome, so the T cells may come from the graft donor. The CDR3 runs from the conserved cysteine through the conserved F or W. The D gene is left open where the match is weak. Only some rows state a clone size, as once, few, many or a class for expanded clones.

v_gene	d_gene	j_gene	abundance	CDR3aa	CDR3nt
TRBV6-1	-	TRBJ2-2	few	CASSWDLYTGELFF	TGTGCCAGCAGCTGGGACCTATACACCGGGGAGCTGTTTTTT
TRBV28	-	TRBJ2-5	few	CASTKSGQGRGQETQYF	TGTGCCAGCACCAAATCCGGACAAGGAAGGGGCCAAGAGACCCAGTACTTC
TRBV18	-	TRBJ1-1	many	CASSPDLNTEAFF	TGTGCCAGCAGCCCCGACTTGAACACTGAAGCTTTCTTT
TRBV12-3/TRBV12-4	-	TRBJ2-7	few	CASSPSRISYEQYF	TGTGCCAGCAGCCCGTCTCGTATCTCCTACGAGCAGTACTTC
TRBV28	-	TRBJ1-4	few	CASSRPIKGEKLFF	TGTGCCAGCAGCCGACCGATAAAAGGGGAAAAACTGTTTTTT
TRBV3-1	TRBD1	TRBJ1-1	-	CASSQDDRVNTEAFF	TGTGCCAGCAGCCAGGACGACAGGGTGAACACTGAAGCTTTCTTT
TRBV9	-	TRBJ2-1	-	CASSTGTQNEQFF	TGTGCCAGCAGCACCGGGACTCAGAATGAGCAGTTCTTC
TRBV4-1	-	TRBJ2-7	-	CASTGPTYEQYF	TGCGCCAGCACAGGCCCTACCTACGAGCAGTACTTC
TRBV29-1	-	TRBJ2-1	-	CSVQSGLSSREQFF	TGCAGCGTCCAGTCTGGACTATCCTCAAGGGAGCAGTTCTTC
TRBV12-3/TRBV12-4	-	TRBJ2-7	-	CASSLDSWALSYEQYF	TGTGCCAGCAGCCTGGACAGTTGGGCCCTCTCCTACGAGCAGTACTTC
TRBV30	-	TRBJ2-2	-	CAWKRTANTGELFF	TGTGCCTGGAAGAGGACAGCTAACACCGGGGAGCTGTTTTTT
TRBV6-1	TRBD2	TRBJ2-7	few	CASTKAGAYEQYF	TGTGCCAGCACCAAAGCGGGGGCCTACGAGCAGTACTTC
TRBV5-1	-	TRBJ2-5	-	CASSLSVSQETQYF	TGCGCCAGCAGCTTGTCAGTGAGCCAAGAGACCCAGTACTTC
TRBV7-2	-	TRBJ2-1	few	CASSLKHRSEQFF	TGTGCCAGCAGCTTAAAACACCGAAGTGAGCAGTTCTTC
TRBV5-1	TRBD1	TRBJ2-2	many	CASRSDRAYAGELFF	TGCGCCAGCAGATCAGACAGGGCTTACGCCGGGGAGCTGTTTTTT
TRBV14	-	TRBJ1-1	-	CASSPSWVGEAFF	TGTGCCAGCAGCCCCTCGTGGGTTGGTGAAGCTTTCTTT
TRBV2	-	TRBJ1-2	-	CASMPQGPYGYTF	TGTGCCAGCATGCCCCAAGGGCCCTATGGCTACACCTTC
TRBV7-9	-	TRBJ2-5	-	CASSYTHVTLQETQYF	TGTGCCAGCAGCTATACCCATGTGACGCTCCAAGAGACCCAGTACTTC
TRBV29-1	-	TRBJ2-3	few	CSVGEARAWSGTQYF	TGCAGCGTTGGCGAAGCAAGGGCCTGGTCGGGTACGCAGTATTTT
TRBV12-3/TRBV12-4	-	TRBJ2-7	-	CASSLRNREQYF	TGTGCCAGCAGTTTAAGAAACCGCGAGCAGTACTTC
TRBV28	-	TRBJ2-3	few	CATLTGGVSTDTQYF	TGTGCCACCTTAACCGGGGGAGTGAGCACAGATACGCAGTATTTT
TRBV7-2	TRBD2	TRBJ2-7	-	CASSHWLLRGGEQYF	TGTGCCAGCAGCCATTGGCTGTTACGGGGAGGGGAGCAGTACTTC
TRBV10-3	-	TRBJ2-7	-	CATRQAYEQYF	TGTGCCACCAGACAGGCCTACGAGCAGTACTTC
TRBV12-3/TRBV12-4	-	TRBJ2-2	-	CASRPRKAESGNTGELFF	TGTGCCAGCAGACCCCGCAAAGCGGAGAGCGGCAACACCGGGGAGCTGTTTTTT
TRBV6-5	TRBD2	TRBJ2-5	few	CASSFLAGGPFQETQYF	TGTGCCAGCAGTTTCCTAGCGGGAGGACCTTTCCAAGAGACCCAGTACTTC
TRBV7-6	-	TRBJ2-3	many	CASSLGVNTQYF	TGTGCCAGCAGCTTAGGGGTAAATACGCAGTATTTT
TRBV18	-	TRBJ2-3	-	CASSPAMADTQYF	TGTGCCAGCTCACCCGCCATGGCAGATACGCAGTATTTT
TRBV5-1	-	TRBJ1-1	-	CASRGGENTEAFF	TGCGCCAGCAGGGGAGGTGAGAACACTGAAGCTTTCTTT
TRBV10-3	TRBD2	TRBJ2-7	-	CAISVGVAGGSFSYEQYF	TGTGCCATCAGTGTCGGGGTAGCGGGGGGGTCTTTTTCCTACGAGCAGTACTTC
TRBV12-3/TRBV12-4	-	TRBJ2-1	few	CASSLGGGYSYNEQFF	TGTGCCAGCAGTTTGGGGGGAGGCTACTCCTACAATGAGCAGTTCTTC
TRBV12-3/TRBV12-4	TRBD2	TRBJ2-1	-	CASSPGTRQNEQFF	TGTGCCAGCAGCCCCGGGACTAGGCAGAATGAGCAGTTCTTC
TRBV5-1	-	TRBJ2-7	-	CASSLWVGGHYEQYF	TGCGCCAGCAGCTTGTGGGTAGGGGGTCACTACGAGCAGTACTTC
TRBV5-1	-	TRBJ2-3	-	CASSPRGNTDTQYF	TGCGCCAGCAGCCCCAGGGGAAACACAGATACGCAGTATTTT
TRBV5-1	-	TRBJ2-1	-	CASRLGNEQFF	TGCGCCAGCAGATTGGGGAATGAGCAGTTCTTC
TRBV10-3	TRBD1	TRBJ2-6	few	CAISGGQGSSGANVLTF	TGTGCCATCAGTGGGGGACAGGGTAGCTCTGGGGCCAACGTCCTGACTTTC
TRBV6-5	-	TRBJ2-5	many	CASSYSGLNQETQYF	TGTGCCAGCAGTTACTCCGGACTGAACCAAGAGACCCAGTACTTC
TRBV20-1	TRBD1	TRBJ2-5	-	CSARDTNRTGRETQYF	TGCAGTGCTAGAGATACTAACCGGACAGGGAGAGAGACCCAGTACTTC
TRBV12-3/TRBV12-4	-	TRBJ2-5	-	CASSFGLLETQYF	TGTGCCAGCAGTTTCGGGTTATTAGAGACCCAGTACTTC
TRBV2	-	TRBJ2-2	-	CASTHLDGITGELFF	TGTGCCAGCACCCACCTGGATGGAATCACCGGGGAGCTGTTTTTT
TRBV30	TRBD2	TRBJ2-3	-	CAWRASGSGDTQYF	TGTGCCTGGAGGGCTAGCGGGAGTGGGGATACGCAGTATTTT
TRBV7-2	-	TRBJ2-7	-	CASRLTDYEQYF	TGTGCCAGCAGACTGACAGATTACGAGCAGTACTTC
TRBV12-3/TRBV12-4	TRBD1	TRBJ2-1	-	CASSLATTGFHNEQFF	TGTGCCAGCAGTTTAGCAACGACAGGGTTCCACAATGAGCAGTTCTTC
TRBV4-2	-	TRBJ1-2	few	CASSPREGRRGGYTF	TGTGCCAGCAGCCCCCGCGAGGGGCGCAGGGGTGGCTACACCTTC
TRBV6-5	-	TRBJ2-2	-	CASSYSRRDGELFF	TGTGCCAGCAGTTACTCGAGGAGGGACGGGGAGCTGTTTTTT
TRBV5-1	TRBD1	TRBJ2-4	few	CASSFRQGLAKNIQYF	TGCGCCAGCAGCTTTAGACAGGGTTTAGCCAAAAACATTCAGTACTTC
TRBV24-1	-	TRBJ2-1	few	CATSDNGLLYNEQFF	TGTGCCACCAGTGATAACGGACTACTCTACAATGAGCAGTTCTTC
TRBV20-1	TRBD1	TRBJ2-2	-	CSALRGQGAGELFF	TGCAGTGCTCTCCGTGGACAGGGGGCCGGGGAGCTGTTTTTT
TRBV4-3	-	TRBJ2-7	-	CASSQEVDYEQYF	TGCGCCAGCAGCCAAGAGGTAGATTACGAGCAGTACTTC
TRBV25-1	TRBD1	TRBJ2-7	few	CASRQHGQGHEQYF	TGTGCCAGCAGACAGCATGGACAGGGCCACGAGCAGTACTTC
TRBV9	-	TRBJ2-2	-	CASSVEGQGELFF	TGTGCCAGCAGCGTAGAAGGACAGGGGGAGCTGTTTTTT
TRBV5-1	-	TRBJ2-5	-	CASRAGTSLETQYF	TGCGCCAGCCGCGCCGGGACATCCCTAGAGACCCAGTACTTC
TRBV11-1	TRBD1	TRBJ1-2	few	CASSPLPPDRVGWFNYGYTF	TGTGCCAGCAGCCCGTTGCCCCCCGACAGGGTGGGCTGGTTCAACTATGGCTACACCTTC
TRBV6-2/TRBV6-3	-	TRBJ2-2	medium-sized	CASTLKGENTGELFF	TGTGCCAGCACCTTAAAAGGGGAGAACACCGGGGAGCTGTTTTTT
TRBV5-1	-	TRBJ2-5	few	CASSLAVKETQYF	TGCGCCAGCAGCTTGGCCGTTAAGGAGACCCAGTACTTC
TRBV20-1	TRBD2	TRBJ2-3	-	CSATLAGGDRDTQYF	TGCAGTGCTACTTTAGCGGGGGGAGATAGAGATACGCAGTATTTT
TRBV7-6	TRBD2	TRBJ2-1	-	CASSLGRGGGWGNEQFF	TGTGCCAGCAGCTTAGGTCGCGGGGGGGGTTGGGGAAATGAGCAGTTCTTC
TRBV29-1	-	TRBJ1-1	few	CSVRLRVTEAFF	TGCAGCGTTCGTCTTCGGGTCACTGAAGCTTTCTTT